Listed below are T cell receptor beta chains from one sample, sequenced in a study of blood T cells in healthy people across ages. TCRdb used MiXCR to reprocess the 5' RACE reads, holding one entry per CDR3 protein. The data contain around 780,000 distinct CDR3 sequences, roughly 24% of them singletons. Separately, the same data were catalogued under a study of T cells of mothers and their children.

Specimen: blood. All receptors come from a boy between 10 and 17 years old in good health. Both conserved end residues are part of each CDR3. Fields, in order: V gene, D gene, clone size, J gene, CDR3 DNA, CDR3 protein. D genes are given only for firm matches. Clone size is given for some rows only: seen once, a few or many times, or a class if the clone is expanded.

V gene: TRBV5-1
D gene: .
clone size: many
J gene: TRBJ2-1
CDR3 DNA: TGCGCCAGCAGCCCCGCGGGGCTGGTCGGTGAGCAGTTCTTC
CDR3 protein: CASSPAGLVGEQFF

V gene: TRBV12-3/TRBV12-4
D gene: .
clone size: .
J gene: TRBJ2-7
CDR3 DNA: TGTGCCAGCAGTACGGACGGTTACTACGAGCAGTACTTC
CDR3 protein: CASSTDGYYEQYF

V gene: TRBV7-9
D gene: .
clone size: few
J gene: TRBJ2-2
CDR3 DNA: TGTGCCAGCAGCTTCGACCCGAACACCGGGGAGCTGTTTTTT
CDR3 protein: CASSFDPNTGELFF

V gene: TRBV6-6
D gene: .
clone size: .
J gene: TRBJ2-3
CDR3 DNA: TGTACCTCGCAGCAGGGTGAACGTACAGATACGCAGTATTTT
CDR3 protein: CTSQQGERTDTQYF

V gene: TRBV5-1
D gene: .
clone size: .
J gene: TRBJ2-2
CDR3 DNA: TGCGCCAGCAGCTTGGGTTCCCACGGTGGGGAGCTGTTTTTT
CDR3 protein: CASSLGSHGGELFF

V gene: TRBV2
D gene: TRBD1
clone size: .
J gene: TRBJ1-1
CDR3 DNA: TGTGCCAGCAGTGAAGAAGGGGGCAGCACTGAAGCTTTCTTT
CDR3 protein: CASSEEGGSTEAFF

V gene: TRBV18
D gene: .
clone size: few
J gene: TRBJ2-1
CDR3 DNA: TGTGCCAGCGGGGGGACGGTGGGTGAGCAGTTCTTC
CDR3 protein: CASGGTVGEQFF

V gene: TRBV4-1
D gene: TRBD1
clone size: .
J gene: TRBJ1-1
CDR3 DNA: TGCGCCAGCAGCCAAGGGGGACAGGGAAGAACTGAAGCTTTCTTT
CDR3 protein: CASSQGGQGRTEAFF

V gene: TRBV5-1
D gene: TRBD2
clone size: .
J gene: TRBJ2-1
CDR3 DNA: TGCGCCAGCAGCTTAAACGCAGCGGGGGGGCTCAATGAGCAGTTCTTC
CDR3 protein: CASSLNAAGGLNEQFF

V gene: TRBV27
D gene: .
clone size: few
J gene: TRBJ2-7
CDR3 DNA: TGTGCCAGCAGTTTGTCAGGGAATAACGAGCAGTACTTC
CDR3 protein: CASSLSGNNEQYF

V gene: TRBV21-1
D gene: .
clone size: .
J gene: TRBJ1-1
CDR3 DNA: TGTGCCAGCAGCAGACTTCAAGCTTTCTTT
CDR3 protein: CASSRLQAFF

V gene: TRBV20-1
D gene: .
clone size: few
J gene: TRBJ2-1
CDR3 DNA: TGCAGTGCTAGGGGGGTGAGCTCCTACAATGAGCAGTTCTTC
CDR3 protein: CSARGVSSYNEQFF

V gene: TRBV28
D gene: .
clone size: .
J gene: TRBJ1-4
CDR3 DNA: TGTGCCAGCAGGGGTAGTAATGAAAAACTGTTTTTT
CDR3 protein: CASRGSNEKLFF

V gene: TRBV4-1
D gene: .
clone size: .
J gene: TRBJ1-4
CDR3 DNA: TGCGCCAGCAGCCAAGATCCTGGGACCGCATCTGAAAAACTGTTTTTT
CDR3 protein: CASSQDPGTASEKLFF

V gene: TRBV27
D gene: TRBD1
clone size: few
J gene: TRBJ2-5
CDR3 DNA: TGTGCCGGCAGCATTACAGGGGGCTTTGGGACCCAGTACTTC
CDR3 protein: CAGSITGGFGTQYF

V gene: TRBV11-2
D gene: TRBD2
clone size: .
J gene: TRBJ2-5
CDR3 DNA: TGTGCCAGCAGCTTAGTACTAGCGGGTCTCCAAGAGACCCAGTACTTC
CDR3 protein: CASSLVLAGLQETQYF

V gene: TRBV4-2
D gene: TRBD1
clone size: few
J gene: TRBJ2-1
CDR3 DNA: TGTGCCAGCAGCCGCATCGGACAGGGCTCAAAGGACGGTGAGCAGTTCTTC
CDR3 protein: CASSRIGQGSKDGEQFF

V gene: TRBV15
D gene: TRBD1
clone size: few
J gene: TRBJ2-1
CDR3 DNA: TGTGCCACCAGGACAGGGGGCGGAAATGAGCAGTTCTTC
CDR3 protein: CATRTGGGNEQFF

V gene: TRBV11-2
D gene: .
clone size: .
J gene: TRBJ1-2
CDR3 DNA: TGTGCCAGCAGCTTAGTTAGGGCGCCTGACTATGGCTACACCTTC
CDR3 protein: CASSLVRAPDYGYTF

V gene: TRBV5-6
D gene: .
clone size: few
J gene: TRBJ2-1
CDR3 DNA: TGTGCCAGCAGCGGGGACTTTGGTAGGTCGGAGCAGTTCTTC
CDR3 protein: CASSGDFGRSEQFF

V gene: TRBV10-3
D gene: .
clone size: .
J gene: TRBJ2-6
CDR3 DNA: TGCGCCATCAGTGAGAGGCGGGCAGGGGATAGCTCTGGGGCCAACGTCCTGACTTTC
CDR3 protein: CAISERRAGDSSGANVLTF

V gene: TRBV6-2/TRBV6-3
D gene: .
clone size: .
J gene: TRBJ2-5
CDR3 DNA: TGTGCCAGCAGTTGGGGGTTCGAGACCCAGTACTTC
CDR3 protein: CASSWGFETQYF

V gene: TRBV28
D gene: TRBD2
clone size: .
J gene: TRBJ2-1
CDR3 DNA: TGTGCCAGCAGTTTTTTAGCGGGGGGGAATGAGCAGTTCTTC
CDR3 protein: CASSFLAGGNEQFF

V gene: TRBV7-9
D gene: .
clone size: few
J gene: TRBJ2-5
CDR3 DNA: TGTGCCAGCAGCTTATGGGAAAGGGGACAAGAGACCCAGTACTTC
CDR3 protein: CASSLWERGQETQYF

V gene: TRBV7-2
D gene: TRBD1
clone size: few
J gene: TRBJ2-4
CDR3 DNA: TGTGCCAGCACCCTAGGCGGGACAGGGGTATACATTCAGTACTTC
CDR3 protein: CASTLGGTGVYIQYF

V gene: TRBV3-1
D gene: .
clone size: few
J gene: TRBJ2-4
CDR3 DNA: TGTGCCAGCAGCCAAGACGGACGGAGTTCCGGCAAAAACATTCAGTACTTC
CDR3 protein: CASSQDGRSSGKNIQYF

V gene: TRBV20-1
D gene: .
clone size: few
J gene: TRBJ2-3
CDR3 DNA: TGCAGTGTGACCCCCGACGGGGTGGATACGCAGTATTTT
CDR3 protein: CSVTPDGVDTQYF

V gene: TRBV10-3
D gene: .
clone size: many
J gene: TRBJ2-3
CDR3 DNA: TGTGCCATCAGGGACCAAGATACGCAGTATTTT
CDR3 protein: CAIRDQDTQYF

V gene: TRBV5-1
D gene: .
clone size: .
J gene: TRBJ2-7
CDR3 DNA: TGCGCCAGCTGGATCGGCGGGCAGTACTTC
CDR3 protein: CASWIGGQYF

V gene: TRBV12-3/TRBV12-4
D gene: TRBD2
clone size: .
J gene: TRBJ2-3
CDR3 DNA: TGTGCCAGCGGTATTCCGGGAGGCCTCACAGATACGCAGTATTTT
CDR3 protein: CASGIPGGLTDTQYF

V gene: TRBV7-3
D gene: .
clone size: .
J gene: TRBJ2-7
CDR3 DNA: TGTGCCAGCAGCTCCAAGCCAGGTCCCCCCTACGAGCAGTACTTC
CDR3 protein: CASSSKPGPPYEQYF

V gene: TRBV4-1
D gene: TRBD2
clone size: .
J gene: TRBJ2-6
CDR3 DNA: TGCGCCAGCAGCCAGGGGGAGGGGACCTCTGGGGCCAACGTCCTGACTTTC
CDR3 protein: CASSQGEGTSGANVLTF

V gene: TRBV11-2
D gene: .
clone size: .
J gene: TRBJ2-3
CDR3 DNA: TGTGCCAGCAGCTTAATGACAGATACGCAGTATTTT
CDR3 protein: CASSLMTDTQYF

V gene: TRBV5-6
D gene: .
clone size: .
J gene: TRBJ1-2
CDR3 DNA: TGTGCCAGCCTCGGCCGGACAGCCCTCTATGGCTACACCTTC
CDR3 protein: CASLGRTALYGYTF

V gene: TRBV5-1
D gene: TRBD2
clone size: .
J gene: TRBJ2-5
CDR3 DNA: TGCGCCAGCAGCCTCGGACTAGCGGGGCGGGTGAACCAGTACTTC
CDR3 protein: CASSLGLAGRVNQYF

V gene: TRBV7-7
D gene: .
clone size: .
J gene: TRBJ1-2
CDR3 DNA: TGTGCTAGCAGCTTAGTTAGATCTTCGTGGGAACGTGGCTACACCTTC
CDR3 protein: CASSLVRSSWERGYTF

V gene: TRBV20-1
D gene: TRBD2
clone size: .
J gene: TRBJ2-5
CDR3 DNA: TGCAGTGCTCCCCGCGGGGGTATGGAAGAGACCCAGTACTTC
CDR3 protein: CSAPRGGMEETQYF

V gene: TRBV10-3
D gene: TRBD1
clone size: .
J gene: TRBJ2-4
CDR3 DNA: TGTGCCATCGGGTTGGACAGGGCCAAAAACATTCAGTACTTC
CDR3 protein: CAIGLDRAKNIQYF

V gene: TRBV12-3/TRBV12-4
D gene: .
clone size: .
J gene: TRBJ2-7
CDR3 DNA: TGTGCCAGCAGCCCGAAGGGCACAGGTAACGAGCAGTACTTC
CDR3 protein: CASSPKGTGNEQYF